This T cell receptor beta chain was identified in a study of control samples from healthy donors and cancer patients. This table comes from immunoSEQ multiplex PCR, and its TCRdb copy is limited to in-frame clones, with some not included. The sample records fewer than 90,000 clones, nearly 85% being singletons. Specimen: blood. The source of this sequence is a man aged 45-60 years in good health.

In DNA, the CDR3 is TGCGCCAGCGGGGGAAATTACGAGCAGTACTTC. Translated, it gives CASGGNYEQYF. The V and J genes are TRBV5-1 and TRBJ2-7; either TRBD1 or TRBD2 may supply D (5 bases each). The germline gives CDR1 SGHRS, CDR2 YFSETQ. Trimming took off 7 bases at V and 4 bases at J, with 9 bases between the two ends. This CDR3 has 11 amino acids.